This is a list of T cell receptor beta chains from one sample in a study of T cell repertoires in cytomegalovirus infection. Antigens for these TCRs are unknown. TCRdb reprocessed the reads with MiXCR, giving one entry per CDR3 protein. The sample consists of some 900,000 distinct CDR3 sequences, around a third of them appearing once. Sequencing was performed on cultured CD8+ T cells from PBMCs, taken from culture after CMV antigen stimulation. All receptors derive from a human donor in good health (CMV status not recorded). Some clones in this sample may be carry-over from other donors' samples. CDR3s include the opening cysteine and the closing phenylalanine or tryptophan. The order of the fields is clone size, V gene, D gene, J gene, CDR3 protein, CDR3 DNA. The D gene is left open where the match is weak. For some rows the clone size is stated as once, few or many, or as a class when expanded; others skip it.

-	TRBV7-6	-	TRBJ2-1	CASSLLPKGREYNEQFF	TGTGCCAGCAGCTTATTGCCTAAGGGCAGGGAGTACAATGAGCAGTTCTTT
-	TRBV7-6	TRBD1	TRBJ2-7	CASSTWDRASYEQYF	TGTGCCAGCAGCACGTGGGACAGGGCTTCCTACGAGCAGTACTTC
-	TRBV13	TRBD1	TRBJ2-7	CASSPGTGQERYEQYF	TGTGCCAGCAGCCCGGGGACAGGACAAGAAAGATACGAGCAGTACTTC
few	TRBV10-3	-	TRBJ1-1	CATSTGNTEAFF	TGTGCCACTTCGACAGGGAACACTGAAGCTTTCTTT
-	TRBV10-3	-	TRBJ2-3	CAISAVEGPDTQYF	TGTGCCATCAGTGCAGTCGAGGGTCCAGATACGCAGTATTTT
few	TRBV4-1	TRBD2	TRBJ2-1	CASSHPGLAGNEQFF	TGCGCCAGCAGCCACCCTGGACTAGCGGGGAATGAGCAGTTCTTC
-	TRBV5-6	-	TRBJ2-1	CASFPVPETYNEQFF	TGTGCCAGCTTTCCGGTGCCCGAAACCTACAATGAGCAGTTCTTC
many	TRBV2	TRBD1	TRBJ2-1	CASRDSSYNEQFF	TGTGCCAGCCGGGACAGCTCCTACAATGAGCAGTTCTTC
few	TRBV6-5	-	TRBJ2-7	CASSQVNSYEQYF	TGTGCCAGCAGCCAGGTTAACTCCTACGAGCAGTACTTC
many	TRBV7-2	-	TRBJ1-2	CASSLGGETVPNYGYTF	TGTGCCAGCAGCTTAGGGGGCGAGACAGTCCCCAACTATGGCTACACCTTC
few	TRBV19	-	TRBJ2-3	CASAAGTSTDTQYF	TGTGCCTCCGCGGCGGGGACTAGCACAGATACGCAGTATTTT
many	TRBV7-9	TRBD2	TRBJ2-3	CASSHFLAGGTDTQYF	TGTGCCAGCAGCCACTTCCTAGCGGGGGGCACAGATACGCAGTATTTT
-	TRBV11-2	-	TRBJ1-1	CASSLWQGAIQTAAFF	TGTGCCAGCAGCTTATGGCAGGGTGCAATTCAGACGGCGGCTTTCTTT
few	TRBV12-3/TRBV12-4	-	TRBJ2-7	CASSLGNRAYEQYF	TGTGCCAGCAGTTTAGGAAACAGGGCCTACGAGCAGTACTTC
-	TRBV6-2/TRBV6-3	-	TRBJ2-3	CASSYPEFTDTQYF	TGTGCCAGCAGTTACCCAGAGTTTACAGATACGCAGTATTTT
-	TRBV7-8	-	TRBJ2-2	CASSTPYLGNTGELFF	TGTGCCAGCAGCACTCCTTATTTGGGGAACACCGGGGAGCTGTTTTTT
-	TRBV27	-	TRBJ1-4	CASSFMGGNEKLFF	TGTGCCAGCAGTTTTATGGGCGGAAATGAAAAACTGTTTTTT
-	TRBV19	-	TRBJ1-1	CASSIEVGLDVFF	TGTGCCAGTAGTATTGAGGTCGGATTGGACGTTTTCTTT
-	TRBV23-1	-	TRBJ2-1	CASSRHRLVNQQFF	TGCGCCAGCAGTCGCCACCGACTTGTGAACCAGCAGTTCTTC
-	TRBV7-4	-	TRBJ1-2	CASSLFTESHGYTF	TGTGCCAGCAGCTTATTTACAGAGTCCCATGGCTACACCTTC
few	TRBV20-1	TRBD2	TRBJ2-3	CSARDLWTSGGTDTQYF	TGCAGTGCTAGAGATCTTTGGACTAGCGGGGGGACAGATACGCAGTATTTT
few	TRBV24-1	-	TRBJ2-1	CATSVSRNDEQFF	TGTGCCACCAGTGTGAGCAGGAATGATGAGCAGTTCTTC
-	TRBV20-1	-	TRBJ2-1	CSASSDSNNEQFF	TGCAGTGCTAGTTCGGACAGCAACAATGAGCAGTTCTTC
-	TRBV5-4	TRBD1	TRBJ2-3	CASSLGFWDSYTDTQYF	TGTGCCAGCAGCTTGGGATTTTGGGACAGTTACACAGATACGCAGTATTTT
few	TRBV4-3	-	TRBJ2-1	CASSFGSTSSYNEQFF	TGCGCCAGCAGCTTTGGGTCTACCAGCTCCTACAATGAGCAGTTCTTC
few	TRBV27	TRBD2	TRBJ2-5	CASSGTSGVQETQYF	TGTGCCAGCTCGGGGACTAGCGGGGTTCAAGAGACCCAGTACTTC
-	TRBV6-5	-	TRBJ1-1	CASSPLTWTLLGFKNTEAFF	TGTGCCAGCAGTCCCCTAACTTGGACACTCCTAGGGTTTAAGAACACTGAAGCTTTCTTT
-	TRBV29-1	-	TRBJ2-5	CSVVPSTDRYQETQYF	TGCAGCGTCGTCCCTTCGACTGACAGGTACCAAGAGACCCAGTACTTC
few	TRBV6-2/TRBV6-3	TRBD1	TRBJ2-1	CASSPLGQGENEQFF	TGTGCCAGCAGTCCCCTAGGCCAGGGGGAGAATGAGCAGTTCTTC
-	TRBV6-5	-	TRBJ1-1	CASRPAPRGRNTEAFF	TGTGCCAGCAGACCGGCACCCAGAGGCAGGAACACTGAAGCTTTCTTT
-	TRBV6-2/TRBV6-3	-	TRBJ1-1	CASSYGRGAFF	TGTGCCAGCAGTTACGGTCGTGGCGCTTTCTTT
few	TRBV7-6	-	TRBJ2-3	CASSLWGLVTSPDTQYF	TGTGCCAGCAGCTTATGGGGGCTAGTTACGAGCCCAGATACGCAGTATTTT
-	TRBV27	-	TRBJ2-2	CASSFGIRGLGTENTGELFF	TGTGCCAGCAGTTTCGGTATTCGGGGGTTAGGGACGGAGAACACCGGGGAGCTGTTTTTT
-	TRBV6-5	-	TRBJ1-4	CASSYSASSNEKLFF	TGTGCCAGCAGTTACTCAGCAAGCTCTAATGAAAAACTGTTTTTT
-	TRBV18	-	TRBJ1-5	CASSSQRGNQPQHF	TGTGCCAGCTCTTCTCAGAGGGGCAATCAGCCCCAGCATTTT
-	TRBV20-1	TRBD2	TRBJ2-5	CSASLASGLLKQETQYF	TGCAGTGCTAGCCTTGCTAGCGGGCTACTGAAACAAGAGACCCAGTACTTC
-	TRBV9	TRBD2	TRBJ2-2	CASSVESGGASSTGELFF	TGTGCCAGCAGCGTAGAGAGCGGGGGGGCCTCGAGCACCGGGGAGCTGTTTTTT
-	TRBV10-2	TRBD1	TRBJ1-4	CASKPGQGNEKLFF	TGCGCCAGCAAACCAGGACAGGGAAATGAAAAACTGTTTTTT
few	TRBV19	TRBD2	TRBJ2-7	CASSPPGLATYEQYF	TGTGCCAGTAGTCCCCCGGGACTAGCCACCTACGAGCAGTACTTC
-	TRBV7-2	-	TRBJ1-1	CASSLTGQIEAFF	TGTGCCAGCAGCCTGACCGGACAGATTGAAGCTTTCTTT
few	TRBV6-5	-	TRBJ1-2	CASSYIPNYGYTF	TGTGCCAGCAGTTACATCCCGAACTATGGCTACACCTTC
-	TRBV19	-	TRBJ2-1	CASSMTVSYNEQFF	TGTGCCAGTAGTATGACGGTCTCCTACAATGAGCAGTTCTTC
few	TRBV25-1	TRBD1	TRBJ1-2	CASSEYLGTGDGYTF	TGTGCCAGCAGTGAATATTTGGGGACAGGGGATGGCTACACCTTC